Each of the 31 T cell receptor beta chains below was sequenced from the same sample in a study of cytomegalovirus exposure and HLA in healthy donors (dated by TCRdb to 2015 to 2018). Library preparation used the immunoSEQ multiplex PCR assay. For the multiplex PCR, a mixture combining 60 forward primers for TCR Vbeta segments and 13 reverse primers for TCR Jbeta segments was used. TCRdb mirrors the immuneACCESS table, restricted to in-frame sequences. Some clones are absent from its copies; in checked studies, under half trace to an unresolved V gene, and the reason for the others is unknown. Within this sample are under 70,000 clones, with roughly 65% of them counted one time only. The top ten clonotypes cover 2% to 2.5% of the sample. The sample was PBMCs. The receptor source for this set is a young woman in good health and CMV-seronegative.

The V and J genes are TRBV7-2 and TRBJ1-1; the match to TRBD1 covers 8 bases. This CDR3 comprises 13 residues. Per the germline V gene, CDR1 is SGHTA and CDR2 is FQGNSA. V was clipped by 10 bases and J by 3 bases; unmatched bases: 7. The CDR3 DNA is TGTGCCACCAGGGGGCTGGTGGACACTGAAGCTTTCTTT. Its protein product is CATRGLVDTEAFF.

The J gene is TRBJ2-2, the V gene TRBV11-3, with D perhaps TRBD2 (5 bases). The germline V gene encodes CDR1 SGHNT and CDR2 YENEEA. The CDR3 has 15 residues. The V end was cut by 3 bases, the J end by 0 bases, with 8 bases between. CDR3 region: CASSFPGTNTGELFF. CDR3 sequence (DNA): TGTGCCAGCAGCTTCCCGGGGACGAACACCGGGGAGCTGTTTTTT.

The chain carries TRBV30 and TRBJ2-7; D is possibly TRBD1 (6 bases). The germline CDR1 and CDR2 sequences are GTSNPN and SVGIG (reference sequence). This CDR3 comprises 13 residues. The germline V and J ends were trimmed by 2 bases and 9 bases, with 17 bases remaining between them. Here the CDR3 reads CAWSPGVGHTQYF. The CDR3 nucleotides read TGTGCCTGGAGTCCAGGGGTAGGCCACACGCAGTACTTC. Full variable domain (rest looked up from reference TRBV30 and TRBJ2-7): SQTIHQWPATLVQPVGSPLSLECTVEGTSNPNLYWYRQAAGRGLQLLFYSVGIGQISSEVPQNLSASRPQDRQFILSSKKLLLSDSGFYLCAWSPGVGHTQYFGPGTRLTVT.

There are a few counts of this clone. This chain joins TRBV6-1 and TRBJ2-7; 8 nucleotides line up with TRBD1. The CDR3 sequence is 14 residues long. Trimming removed 6 bases from V and 2 bases from J; junction bases left unmatched: 6. The germline gives CDR1 MNHNS, CDR2 SASEGT. The CDR3 loop is CASSSRQGTYEQYF. For the CDR3, the DNA is TGTGCCAGCAGCTCCCGACAGGGGACCTACGAGCAGTACTTC.

The chain combines TRBV9 with TRBJ2-2; 14 nucleotides match TRBD2. V trimming: 4 bases; J trimming: 4 bases; junction bases outside the gene matches: 9. CDR1 is SGDLS and CDR2 is YYNGEE in the germline V gene. There are 18 residues in the CDR3. The DNA for the CDR3 is TGTGCCAGCAGCCCTCGACTAGCGGGGGGGCAAAGCACCGGGGAGCTGTTTTTT. This sequence encodes CASSPRLAGGQSTGELFF.

Only a few counts were recorded for this clone. J is TRBJ1-1 and V is TRBV7-3; TRBD1 agrees at 10 bases. Germline V lookup: CDR1 SGHTA, CDR2 FQGTGA. V trimming: 5 bases; J trimming: 4 bases; junction bases outside the gene matches: 7. The CDR3 contains 15 residues. The CDR3 bases are TGTGCCAGCAGCCCATGGACAGGGGGGGTCACTGAAGCTTTCTTT. It codes for CASSPWTGGVTEAFF.

V gene TRBV11-3 combines with J gene TRBJ1-6; 7 nucleotides agree with TRBD1. This CDR3 is 14 amino acids long. With 10 bases clipped from V and 10 bases from J, the junction kept 13 bases outside the gene matches. CDR1 is SGHNT, CDR2 YENEEA, per germline. CDR3 in amino acids: CATQGGQRESPLHF. Here the CDR3 DNA reads TGTGCCACCCAAGGGGGCCAGAGGGAATCACCCCTCCACTTT.

The rearrangement joins TRBV27 to TRBJ2-7; D not resolved. Germline V CDR1 and CDR2: MNHEY, SMNVEV (reference sequence). Trimming took 6 bases from V and 6 from J, leaving 18 bases between them. This CDR3 is 14 amino acids long. CDR3 DNA: TGTGCCAGCAGCCCTATTGGGTCTAGTTTCGAGCAGTACTTC. This sequence encodes CASSPIGSSFEQYF.

The V call is TRBV7-6, the J call TRBJ2-3, with D possibly TRBD1 on 5 matching bases. Trimming removed 6 bases from V and 4 bases from J, with 20 bases in between. CDR1 and CDR2 (germline): SGHVS, FNYEAQ. This CDR3 contains 16 residues. CDR3 DNA: TGTGCCAGCAGTTCCCTAATTGGGCAGGGTGCAGATACGCAGTATTTT. As protein: CASSSLIGQGADTQYF.

The rearrangement links TRBV9 to TRBJ1-1; D is perhaps TRBD1 (5 bases). Germline V lookup: CDR1 SGDLS, CDR2 YYNGEE. The V end was cut by 2 bases, the J end by 4 bases, with 9 bases between. This CDR3 has 13 residues. For the CDR3, the DNA is TGTGCCAGCAGCGTCTCCAGGGCCACTGAAGCTTTCTTT. Protein product: CASSVSRATEAFF.

V usage is TRBV6-6 and J usage is TRBJ2-7; 8 nucleotides align to TRBD1. The germline gives CDR1 MNHNY, CDR2 SVGAGI (reference sequence). Unmatched junction bases numbered 7, after V lost 5 bases and J lost 4 bases. The CDR3 sequence is 14 residues long. CDR3 nucleotide sequence: TGTGCCAGCAGTCCCGGGACAGGAGTTTACGAGCAGTACTTC. Translation gives CASSPGTGVYEQYF.

This chain links TRBV4-1 with TRBJ1-2; unclear D gene. Trimming removed 0 bases at V and 0 bases at J, with 11 bases between. The CDR3 totals 16 residues. Germline V lookup: CDR1 MGHRA, CDR2 YSYEKL. The CDR3 DNA follows: TGCGCCAGCAGCCAAGAAACGGAGGTCTCTAACTATGGCTACACCTTC. Its protein product is CASSQETEVSNYGYTF.

V gene TRBV6-5 combines with J gene TRBJ2-3; no clear D. Trimming shortened V by 0 bases and J by 5 bases, and 3 bases separated the two germline ends. This CDR3 contains 12 residues. Germline loops: CDR1 MNHEY, CDR2 SVGAGI. For the CDR3, the DNA is TGTGCCAGCAGTTACTCCGGAGATACGCAGTATTTT. Amino acids: CASSYSGDTQYF.

The V call is TRBV30, the J call TRBJ2-1; TRBD1 matches 7 bases. With 3 bases clipped from V and 8 bases from J, the junction kept 7 bases outside the gene matches. Per germline, CDR1 GTSNPN and CDR2 SVGIG (reference sequence). The length of the CDR3 is 13 residues. The CDR3 protein is CAWRDDRADEQFF. DNA for the CDR3: TGTGCCTGGAGGGACGACAGGGCGGATGAGCAGTTCTTC. Supplemented by reference TRBV30 and TRBJ2-1, the full variable domain reads SQTIHQWPATLVQPVGSPLSLECTVEGTSNPNLYWYRQAAGRGLQLLFYSVGIGQISSEVPQNLSASRPQDRQFILSSKKLLLSDSGFYLCAWRDDRADEQFFGPGTRLTVL.

A remark on this clone: The junction departs from the called germline gene at one end, perhaps through a read error. The gene calls are TRBV6-5 and TRBJ1-2; D is undetermined. There are 14 residues in the CDR3. The germline CDR1 and CDR2 sequences are MNHEY and SVGAGI. The CDR3 bases are TGTGCCATCAGTCCACACGATTCTAACTATGGCTACACCTTC. The encoded protein is CAISPHDSNYGYTF.

The genes are TRBV4-1 and TRBJ2-7, with 7 bases identical to TRBD2. Germline-derived CDR1 and CDR2 are MGHRA and YSYEKL. The CDR3 covers 14 residues. Trimming cost V 6 bases and J 6 bases; bases outside gene matches: 11. The CDR3 coding sequence is TGCGCCAGCAGTCCCGGAACTAGCGTATCCGAGCAGTACTTC. Residues: CASSPGTSVSEQYF.

V and J are TRBV28 and TRBJ2-1; D is possibly TRBD2 (6 bases). The CDR3 has 13 amino acids. With 5 bases removed from V and 9 bases from J, the gap between germline ends came to 14 bases. The germline gives CDR1 MDHEN, CDR2 SYDVKM. CDR3: CASSPGLRGEQFF. The CDR3 nucleotides read TGTGCCAGCAGTCCGGGACTTCGCGGTGAGCAGTTCTTC. Together with reference TRBV28 and TRBJ2-1, the CDR3 gives the full variable domain: DVKVTQSSRYLVKRTGEKVFLECVQDMDHENMFWYRQDPGLGLRLIYFSYDVKMKEKGDIPEGYSVSREKKERFSLILESASTNQTSMYLCASSPGLRGEQFFGPGTRLTVL.

This sequence joins TRBV5-4 and TRBJ1-4; D is unresolved. V was clipped by 3 bases and J by 2 bases, with 8 bases between them. This CDR3 comprises 14 residues. The V gene's germline CDR1 is SGHNT and CDR2 YYREEE (reference sequence). Here the CDR3 reads CASSSKETNEKLFF. CDR3 nucleotides: TGTGCCAGCAGCTCTAAAGAGACTAATGAAAAACTGTTTTTT.

J is TRBJ1-4 and V is TRBV10-3; no clear D gene. This CDR3 has 13 amino acids. Trimming took 10 bases from V and 3 from J, leaving 12 bases between them. Per the germline V gene, CDR1 is ENHRY and CDR2 is SYGVKD. The chain's CDR3 is CATREEANEKLFF. The CDR3, as DNA: TGTGCCACTAGGGAGGAGGCTAATGAAAAACTGTTTTTT.

This sequence joins TRBV5-4 and TRBJ2-7, with D perhaps TRBD1 (7 bases). Germline V gene sequence: CDR1 SGHNT, CDR2 YYREEE (reference sequence). The CDR3 consists of 17 residues. V lost 3 bases and J lost 0, with 19 bases in between. The CDR3 spells CASSSGGLQGSSYEQYF. In nucleotides, the CDR3 is TGTGCCAGCAGCTCTGGGGGGTTACAGGGGAGCTCCTACGAGCAGTACTTC.

The chain combines TRBV11-2 with TRBJ2-3; 11 nucleotides match TRBD2. V was clipped by 2 bases and J by 7 bases; unmatched bases: 5. This CDR3 comprises 15 residues. The germline V gene has CDR1 SGHAT and CDR2 FQNNGV. The DNA of the CDR3 is TGTGCCAGCAGCTTAACTAGCGGGGGTGAGCATACGCAGTATTTT. Residues: CASSLTSGGEHTQYF.

This clone occurred once. J is TRBJ2-3 and V is TRBV15; 7 bases match TRBD1. The CDR3 is made up of 14 amino acids. Looked up from germline, CDR1 is LNHNV and CDR2 is YYDKDF (reference sequence). J lost 6 bases, V lost 1 base, and 4 bases had no gene match. The CDR3, as DNA: TGTGCCACCAGCAGAGGGGGCAGGGGGGATACGCAGTATTTT. Translation gives CATSRGGRGDTQYF.

CDR3 DNA: TGTGCCAGCAGCTTGGAGGTACTAGCGGGGGTCGGCTACAATGAGCAGTTCTTC. Residues: CASSLEVLAGVGYNEQFF. The chain carries TRBV5-6 and TRBJ2-1; 11 bases line up with TRBD2. V trimming: 0 bases; J trimming: 3 bases; junction bases outside the gene matches: 8. The CDR3 sequence is 18 residues long. The germline gives CDR1 SGHDT, CDR2 YYEEEE.

V usage is TRBV27 and J usage is TRBJ1-6; D is unresolved. V lost 3 bases and J 11 bases, leaving 8 bases between the germline ends. The CDR3 extends over 12 amino acids. CDR1 is MNHEY and CDR2 is SMNVEV in the germline V gene (reference sequence). This CDR3 reads CASSFYPPPLHF. The DNA of the CDR3 is TGTGCCAGCAGTTTTTATCCTCCACCCCTCCACTTT.

The chain employs TRBV2 and TRBJ1-5; a weak D match, TRBD1 (5 bases). V lost 6 bases and J 2 bases, leaving 14 bases between the germline ends. The CDR3 is 15 residues long. The germline V gene has CDR1 SNHLY and CDR2 FYNNEI. In DNA, the CDR3 is TGTGCCAGCAGCCCGGGGGTAGCGGGCAATCAGCCCCAGCATTTT. Amino acid sequence: CASSPGVAGNQPQHF.

V is TRBV7-3 and J is TRBJ2-7; 7 bases align to TRBD1. Trimming at V came to 2 bases and at J to 1 base, leaving 2 bases not matched to a gene. Germline V gene lookup returns CDR1 SGHTA and CDR2 FQGTGA. There are 14 residues in the CDR3. As DNA, the CDR3 is TGTGCCAGCAGCTTACGGACAGGTTCCTACGAGCAGTACTTC. Its translation is CASSLRTGSYEQYF.

The V gene is TRBV18, the J gene TRBJ1-2, with D uncertain. This CDR3 contains 13 residues. In germline, CDR1 is KGHSH, CDR2 LQKENI. V gave up 3 bases and J gave up 2 bases, with 7 bases separating them. The CDR3 DNA follows: TGTGCCAGCTCACCCGACATGAACTATGGCTACACCTTC. This translates into CASSPDMNYGYTF.

The chain employs TRBV27 and TRBJ2-2; 7 nucleotides match TRBD1. Germline V lookup: CDR1 MNHEY, CDR2 SMNVEV (reference sequence). V dropped 5 bases and J dropped 7; count of bases not matched to a gene: 10. CDR3 length equals 15 residues. This CDR3 is CASSPTTRQGGELFF. The DNA for the CDR3 is TGTGCCAGCAGTCCGACGACCAGACAGGGCGGGGAGCTGTTTTTT.

The V and J genes are TRBV15 and TRBJ2-5, with D uncertain. The CDR3 is 10 residues long. V shed 9 bases and J shed 2 bases, with 4 bases lying between them. Per the germline V gene, CDR1 is LNHNV and CDR2 is YYDKDF (reference sequence). The CDR3 sequence is CATTQETQYF. The CDR3 nucleotides are TGTGCCACTACTCAAGAGACCCAGTACTTC.

The chain uses TRBV6-5 and TRBJ1-3, with D perhaps TRBD1 (6 bases). CDR3 length equals 15 residues. Deletions cut 2 bases from V and 0 bases from J, with 8 bases between. Per the germline V gene, CDR1 is MNHEY and CDR2 is SVGAGI. Here the CDR3 reads CASSYEGVSGNTIYF. Here the CDR3 DNA reads TGTGCCAGCAGTTACGAGGGGGTCTCTGGAAACACCATATATTTT.

The chain carries TRBV7-9 and TRBJ2-5; perhaps TRBD2 as D (7 bases). The germline CDR1 and CDR2 sequences are SEHNR and FQNEAQ (reference sequence). The CDR3 length is 14 residues. The V and J ends lost 0 bases and 7 bases respectively, with 12 bases between them. CDR3 bases: TGTGCCAGCAGCTTAGCCGGGGCGGGGGCGACCCAGTACTTC. Translating gives CASSLAGAGATQYF.